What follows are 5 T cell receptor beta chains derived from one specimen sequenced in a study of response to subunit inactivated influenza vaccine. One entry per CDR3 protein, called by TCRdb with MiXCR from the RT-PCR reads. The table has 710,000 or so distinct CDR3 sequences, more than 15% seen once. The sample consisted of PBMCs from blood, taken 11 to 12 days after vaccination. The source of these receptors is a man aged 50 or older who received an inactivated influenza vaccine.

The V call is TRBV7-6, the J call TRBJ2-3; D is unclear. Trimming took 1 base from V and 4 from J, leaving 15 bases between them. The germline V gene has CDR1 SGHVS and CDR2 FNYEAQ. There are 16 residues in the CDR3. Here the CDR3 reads CASSLEVRAGADTQYF. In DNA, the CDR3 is TGTGCCAGCAGCTTAGAGGTTAGGGCAGGAGCAGATACGCAGTATTTT. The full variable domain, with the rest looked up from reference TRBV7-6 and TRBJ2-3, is GAGVSQSPRYKVTKRGQDVALRCDPISGHVSLYWYRQALGQGPEFLTYFNYEAQQDKSGLPNDRFSAERPEGSISTLTIQRTEQRDSAMYRCASSLEVRAGADTQYFGPGTRLTVL.

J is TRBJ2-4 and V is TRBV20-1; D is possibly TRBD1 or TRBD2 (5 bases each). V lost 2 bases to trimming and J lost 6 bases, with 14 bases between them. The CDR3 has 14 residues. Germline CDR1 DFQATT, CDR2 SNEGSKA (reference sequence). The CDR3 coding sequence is TGCAGTGCTAGATGGGGGATAGAAAGAAACATTCAGTACTTC. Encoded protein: CSARWGIERNIQYF.

CDR3 region: CSARSSRGVQPQHF. The CDR3 region has the DNA TGCAGTGCTAGAAGTAGTAGAGGAGTCCAGCCCCAGCATTTT. The rearrangement uses TRBV20-1 and TRBJ1-5; D unresolved. Germline CDR1 DFQATT, CDR2 SNEGSKA (reference sequence). The CDR3 runs 14 residues. V shed 2 bases and J shed 7 bases, with 15 bases lying between them.

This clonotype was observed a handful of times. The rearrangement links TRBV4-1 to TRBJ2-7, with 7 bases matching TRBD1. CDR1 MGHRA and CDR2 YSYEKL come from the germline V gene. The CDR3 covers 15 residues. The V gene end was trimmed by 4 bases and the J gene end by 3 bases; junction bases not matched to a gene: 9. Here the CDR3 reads CASSPDPTGVYEQYF. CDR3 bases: TGCGCCAGCAGCCCCGATCCTACAGGGGTCTACGAGCAGTACTTC.

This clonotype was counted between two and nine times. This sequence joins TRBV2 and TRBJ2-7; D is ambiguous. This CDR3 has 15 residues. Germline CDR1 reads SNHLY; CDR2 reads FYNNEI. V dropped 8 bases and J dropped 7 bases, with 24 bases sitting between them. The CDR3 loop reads CASDEGIGLNGEQYF. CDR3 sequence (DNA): TGTGCCAGCGACGAAGGTATAGGTTTGAATGGGGAGCAGTACTTC.